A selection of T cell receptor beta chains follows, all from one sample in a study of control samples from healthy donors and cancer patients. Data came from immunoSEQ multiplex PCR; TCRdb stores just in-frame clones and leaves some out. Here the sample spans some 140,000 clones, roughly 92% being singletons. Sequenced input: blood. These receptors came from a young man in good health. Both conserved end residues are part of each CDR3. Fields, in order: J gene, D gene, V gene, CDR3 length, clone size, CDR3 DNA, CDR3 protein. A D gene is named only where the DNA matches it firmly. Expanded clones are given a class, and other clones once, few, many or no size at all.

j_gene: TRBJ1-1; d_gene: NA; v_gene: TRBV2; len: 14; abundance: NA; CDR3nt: TGTGCCAGCAGTTACAGGGCCTTAAACACTGAAGCTTTCTTT; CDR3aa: CASSYRALNTEAFF
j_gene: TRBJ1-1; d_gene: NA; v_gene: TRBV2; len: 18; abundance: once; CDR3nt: TGTGCCAGCAGTGAAAGGGTTCTGGGGATTCGATCGGACACTGAAGCTTTCTTT; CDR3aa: CASSERVLGIRSDTEAFF
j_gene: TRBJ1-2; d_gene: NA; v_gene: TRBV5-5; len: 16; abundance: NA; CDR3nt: TGTGCCAGCAGCTTACTGTCAGGGATAGACCTATATGGCTACACCTTC; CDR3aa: CASSLLSGIDLYGYTF
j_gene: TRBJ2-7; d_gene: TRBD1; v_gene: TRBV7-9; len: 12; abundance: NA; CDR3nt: TGTGCCAGCAGCCCGACAGGGCTCGAGCAGTACTTC; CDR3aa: CASSPTGLEQYF
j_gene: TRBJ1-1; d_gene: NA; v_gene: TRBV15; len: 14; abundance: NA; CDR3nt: TGTGCCACCAGCAGAGGGGGCCCGAACACTGAAGCTTTCTTT; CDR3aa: CATSRGGPNTEAFF
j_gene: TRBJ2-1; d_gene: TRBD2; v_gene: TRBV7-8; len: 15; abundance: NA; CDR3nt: TGTGCCAGCAGCGTAGCGGGTTACTCCTACAATGAGCAGTTCTTC; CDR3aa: CASSVAGYSYNEQFF
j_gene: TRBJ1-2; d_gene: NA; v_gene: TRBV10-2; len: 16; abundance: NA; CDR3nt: TGCGCCAGCAGTGAGTCGCTAGGATCCGGGCCTTATGGCTACACCTTC; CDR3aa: CASSESLGSGPYGYTF
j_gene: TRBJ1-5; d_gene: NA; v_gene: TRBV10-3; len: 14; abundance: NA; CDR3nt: TGTGCCATCAGTGACAGGGGAACAGGCCAGCCCCAGCATTTT; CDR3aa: CAISDRGTGQPQHF
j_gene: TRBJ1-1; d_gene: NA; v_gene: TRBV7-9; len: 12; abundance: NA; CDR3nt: TGTGCCAGCAGCTGGGGGAACACTGAAGCTTTCTTT; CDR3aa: CASSWGNTEAFF
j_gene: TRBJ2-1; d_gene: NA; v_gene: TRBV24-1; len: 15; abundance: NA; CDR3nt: TGTGCCACCAGTGTGAGGGGGAGCTCCTACAATGAGCAGTTCTTC; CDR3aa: CATSVRGSSYNEQFF
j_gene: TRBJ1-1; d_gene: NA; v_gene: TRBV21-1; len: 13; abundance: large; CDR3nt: TGTGCCAGCAGCCCCCCCGGCCTCACTGAAGCTTTCTTT; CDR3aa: CASSPPGLTEAFF
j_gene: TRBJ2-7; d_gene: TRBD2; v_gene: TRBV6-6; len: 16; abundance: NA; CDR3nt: TGTGCCAGCAGTTACGGGCTAGCGGGGCTACTCTACGAGCAGTACTTC; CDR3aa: CASSYGLAGLLYEQYF
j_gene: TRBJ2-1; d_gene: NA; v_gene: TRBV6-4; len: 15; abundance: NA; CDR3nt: TGTGCCAGCAGTGACTCGATGGCAGATTCCAATGAGCAGTTCTTC; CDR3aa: CASSDSMADSNEQFF
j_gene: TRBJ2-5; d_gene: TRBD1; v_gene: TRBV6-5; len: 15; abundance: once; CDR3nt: TGTGCCAGCAGCCCGACAGGGATTTGGGGAAAGACCCAGTACTTC; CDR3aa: CASSPTGIWGKTQYF
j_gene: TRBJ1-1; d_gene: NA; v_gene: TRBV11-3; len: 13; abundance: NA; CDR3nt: TGTGCCAGCAGTTCACGGGGGCGCCTTGAAGCTTTCTTT; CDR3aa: CASSSRGRLEAFF
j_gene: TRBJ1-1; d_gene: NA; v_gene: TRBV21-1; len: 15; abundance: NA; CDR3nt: TGTGCCAGCAGCAAACAGCCAGGGGGCGGCACTGAAGCTTTCTTT; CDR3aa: CASSKQPGGGTEAFF
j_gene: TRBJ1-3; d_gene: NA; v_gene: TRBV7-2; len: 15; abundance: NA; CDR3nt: TGTGCCAGCAGCTCCCAACCCGGCTCTGGAAACACCATATATTTT; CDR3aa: CASSSQPGSGNTIYF
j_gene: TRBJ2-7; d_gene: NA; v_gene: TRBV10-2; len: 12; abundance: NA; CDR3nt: TGCGCCAGCAGTGACTGGTACTACGAGCAGTACTTC; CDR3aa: CASSDWYYEQYF
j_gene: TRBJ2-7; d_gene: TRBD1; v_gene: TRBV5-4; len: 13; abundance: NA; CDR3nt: TGTGCCAGCCCGGGACAGGGCTGTTTCGAGCAGTACTTC; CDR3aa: CASPGQGCFEQYF
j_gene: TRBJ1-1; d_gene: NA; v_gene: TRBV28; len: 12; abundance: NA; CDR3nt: TGTGCCAGCAGTCCGCGGATAACTGAAGCTTTCTTT; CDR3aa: CASSPRITEAFF
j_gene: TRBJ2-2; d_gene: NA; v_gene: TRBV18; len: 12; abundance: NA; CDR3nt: TGTGCCAGCTCACCTCGGGCCGGGGAGCTGTTTTTT; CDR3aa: CASSPRAGELFF
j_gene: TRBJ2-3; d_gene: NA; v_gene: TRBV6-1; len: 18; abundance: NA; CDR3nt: TGTGCCAGCAGTGCGGGCCTTACAGGGATAACTAGCACAGATACGCAGTATTTT; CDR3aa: CASSAGLTGITSTDTQYF
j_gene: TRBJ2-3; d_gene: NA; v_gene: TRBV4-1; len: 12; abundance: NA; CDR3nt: TGCGCCAGCAGCCTACGTGGCGATACGCAGTATTTT; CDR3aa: CASSLRGDTQYF
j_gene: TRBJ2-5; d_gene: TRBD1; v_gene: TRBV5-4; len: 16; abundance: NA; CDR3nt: TGTGCCAGCAGTCGGGACAGGGGCTCTAAACCGGGGACCCAGTACTTC; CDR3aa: CASSRDRGSKPGTQYF
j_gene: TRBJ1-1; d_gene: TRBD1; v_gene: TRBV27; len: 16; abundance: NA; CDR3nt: TGTGCCAGCAGTACGCAGGACAGGGGGCTTCAGGGTGAAGCTTTCTTT; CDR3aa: CASSTQDRGLQGEAFF
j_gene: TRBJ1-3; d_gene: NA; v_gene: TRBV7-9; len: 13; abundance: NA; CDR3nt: TGTGCCAGCAGCCTCACCCACGGAAACACCATATATTTT; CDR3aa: CASSLTHGNTIYF
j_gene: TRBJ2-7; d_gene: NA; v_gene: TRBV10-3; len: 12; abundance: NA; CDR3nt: TGTGCCATCAGTGAGTCGGCCCAGGGAGGGTACTTC; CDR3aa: CAISESAQGGYF
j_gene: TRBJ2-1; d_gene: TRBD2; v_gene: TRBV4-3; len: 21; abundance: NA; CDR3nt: TGCGCCAGCAGCCACCCTGGACTAGCGGGGGGAAAACCTAGCTCCTACAATGAGCAGTTCTTC; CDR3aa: CASSHPGLAGGKPSSYNEQFF
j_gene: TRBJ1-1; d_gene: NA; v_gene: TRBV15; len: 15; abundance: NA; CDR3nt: TGTGCCACCAGCAGAGATCGGGTGATGAACACTGAAGCTTTCTTT; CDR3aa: CATSRDRVMNTEAFF
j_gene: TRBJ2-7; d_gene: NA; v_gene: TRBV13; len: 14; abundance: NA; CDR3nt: TGTGCCAGCAGCTTTCCCCGCTACTCCTACGAGCAGTACTTC; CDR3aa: CASSFPRYSYEQYF
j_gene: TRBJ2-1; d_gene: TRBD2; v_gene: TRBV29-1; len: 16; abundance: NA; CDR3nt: TGCAGCGTTGAAGCCACGGGGCCTAGCGGGAGCAATGAGCAGTTCTTC; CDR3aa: CSVEATGPSGSNEQFF
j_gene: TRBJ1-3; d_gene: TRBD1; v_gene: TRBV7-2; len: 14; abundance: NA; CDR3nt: TGTGCCAGCAGACGACAGGGAGTTGAAAACACCATATATTTT; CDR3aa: CASRRQGVENTIYF
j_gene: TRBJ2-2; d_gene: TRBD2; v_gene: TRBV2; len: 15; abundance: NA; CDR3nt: TGTGCCAGCAGTGTTTCGGGAGGAGACACCGGGGAGCTGTTTTTT; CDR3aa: CASSVSGGDTGELFF
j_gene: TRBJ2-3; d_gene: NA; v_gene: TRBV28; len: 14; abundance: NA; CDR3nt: TGTGCCAGCAGTTTGTTCGGAAGCACAGATACGCAGTATTTT; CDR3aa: CASSLFGSTDTQYF
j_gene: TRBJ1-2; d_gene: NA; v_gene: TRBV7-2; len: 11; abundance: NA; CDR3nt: TGTGCCAGCAGCTCATCTAACTTCCACACCTTC; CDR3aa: CASSSSNFHTF
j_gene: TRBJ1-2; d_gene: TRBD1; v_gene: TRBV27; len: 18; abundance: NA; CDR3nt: TGTGCCAGCAGTCCCGGACAGGGGCTACCCCTGCGGACCTATGGCTACACCTTC; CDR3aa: CASSPGQGLPLRTYGYTF
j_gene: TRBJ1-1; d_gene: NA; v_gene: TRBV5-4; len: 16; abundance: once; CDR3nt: TGTGCCAGCAGCTCTAGTGGGGGGGCACTGAACACTGAAGCTTTCTTT; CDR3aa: CASSSSGGALNTEAFF
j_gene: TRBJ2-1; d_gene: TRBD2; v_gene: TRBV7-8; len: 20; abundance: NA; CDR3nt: TGTGCCAGCAGGTTAAAAGGACTAGCGGGACTGCTGAGCTCCTACAATGAGCAGTTCTTC; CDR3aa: CASRLKGLAGLLSSYNEQFF
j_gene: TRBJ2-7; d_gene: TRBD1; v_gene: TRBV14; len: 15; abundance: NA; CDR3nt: TGTGCCAGCAGCCAAGGTTCAGGGGGCTTTCTTAAGCAGTACTTC; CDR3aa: CASSQGSGGFLKQYF
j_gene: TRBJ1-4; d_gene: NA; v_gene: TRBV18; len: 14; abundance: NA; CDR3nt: TGTGCCAGCTCACCCGGGGTCCAGAATGAAAAACTGTTTTTT; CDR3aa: CASSPGVQNEKLFF
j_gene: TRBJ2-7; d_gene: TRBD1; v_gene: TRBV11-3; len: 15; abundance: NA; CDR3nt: TGTGCCAGCAGCTTAGATCGGGACAGGGACTACGAGCAGTACTTC; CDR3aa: CASSLDRDRDYEQYF
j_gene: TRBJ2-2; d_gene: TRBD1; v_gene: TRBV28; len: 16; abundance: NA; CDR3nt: TGTGCCAGCAGTTTCGAAGGACAGGGCTACACCGGGGAGCTGTTTTTT; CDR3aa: CASSFEGQGYTGELFF
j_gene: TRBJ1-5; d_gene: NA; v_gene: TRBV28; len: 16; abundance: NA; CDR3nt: TGTGCCAGCAGACTGCCGGGGGCATATAGCAATCAGCCCCAGCATTTT; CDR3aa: CASRLPGAYSNQPQHF
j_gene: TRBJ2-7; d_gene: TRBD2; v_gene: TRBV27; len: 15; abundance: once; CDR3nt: TGTGCCAGCAGTTTATCTAGCGGGAGCTCCTACGAGCAGTACTTC; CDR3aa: CASSLSSGSSYEQYF
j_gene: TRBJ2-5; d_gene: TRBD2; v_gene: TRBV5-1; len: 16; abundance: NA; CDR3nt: TGCGCCAGCAGCTTGAGGACTAGCGGGATCCAAGAGACCCAGTACTTC; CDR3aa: CASSLRTSGIQETQYF
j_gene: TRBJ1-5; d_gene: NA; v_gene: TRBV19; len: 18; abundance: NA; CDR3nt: TGTGCCAGTAGTATAGATCCTTGGGGGTCAGCCGTCAATCAGCCCCAGCATTTT; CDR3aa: CASSIDPWGSAVNQPQHF
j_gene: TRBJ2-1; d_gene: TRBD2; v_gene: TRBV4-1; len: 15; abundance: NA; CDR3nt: TGCGCCAGCAGCCAAGTCCTAGCGGATTACAATGAGCAGTTCTTC; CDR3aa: CASSQVLADYNEQFF
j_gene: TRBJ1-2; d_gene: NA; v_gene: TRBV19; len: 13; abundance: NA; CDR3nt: TGTGCCAGTAGTATTCGGGGCTTGCCCTTCTACACCTTC; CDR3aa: CASSIRGLPFYTF
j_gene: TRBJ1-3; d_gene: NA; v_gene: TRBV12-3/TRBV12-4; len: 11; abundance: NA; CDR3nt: TGTGCCAGCGAATCTGGAAACACCATATATTTT; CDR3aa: CASESGNTIYF
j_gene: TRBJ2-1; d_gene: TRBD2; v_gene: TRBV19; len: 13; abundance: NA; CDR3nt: TGTGCCACGACTAGCCTACCTTACAATGAGCAGTTCTTC; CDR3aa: CATTSLPYNEQFF
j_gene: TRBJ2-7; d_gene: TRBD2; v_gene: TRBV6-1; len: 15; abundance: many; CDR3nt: TGTGCCAGCAGTGAAGCTAGCGGGAGCTCCTACGAGCAGTACTTC; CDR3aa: CASSEASGSSYEQYF
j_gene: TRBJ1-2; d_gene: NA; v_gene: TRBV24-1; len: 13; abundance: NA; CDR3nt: TGTGCCACCAGTGATGCAGGGCTCTATGGCTACACCTTC; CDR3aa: CATSDAGLYGYTF
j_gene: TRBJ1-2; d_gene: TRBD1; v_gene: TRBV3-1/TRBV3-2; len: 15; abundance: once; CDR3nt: TGTGCCAGCAGCCAAGAAGAGGGGGCAGTCTATGGCTACACCTTC; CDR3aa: CASSQEEGAVYGYTF
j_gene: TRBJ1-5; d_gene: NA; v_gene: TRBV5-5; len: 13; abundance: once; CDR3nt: TGTGCCAGCAGCCGAGAGGAAGGTCAGCCCCAGCATTTT; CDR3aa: CASSREEGQPQHF
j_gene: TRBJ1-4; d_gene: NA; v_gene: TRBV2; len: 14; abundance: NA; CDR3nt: TGTGCCAGCAGTGAAGGGGGAGCTAATGAAAAACTGTTTTTT; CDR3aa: CASSEGGANEKLFF